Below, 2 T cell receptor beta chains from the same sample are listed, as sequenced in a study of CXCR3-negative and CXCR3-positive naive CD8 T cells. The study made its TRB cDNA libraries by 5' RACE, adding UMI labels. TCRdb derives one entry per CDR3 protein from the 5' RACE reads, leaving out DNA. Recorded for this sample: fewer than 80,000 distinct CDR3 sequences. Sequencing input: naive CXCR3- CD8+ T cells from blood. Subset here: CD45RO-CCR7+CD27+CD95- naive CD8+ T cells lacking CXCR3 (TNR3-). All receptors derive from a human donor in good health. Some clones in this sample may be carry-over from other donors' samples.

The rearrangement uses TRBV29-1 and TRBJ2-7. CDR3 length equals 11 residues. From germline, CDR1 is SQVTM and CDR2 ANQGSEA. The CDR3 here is CSAGGLYEQYF.

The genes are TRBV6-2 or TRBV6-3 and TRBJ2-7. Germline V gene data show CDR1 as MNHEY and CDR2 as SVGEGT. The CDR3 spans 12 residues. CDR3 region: CASSYSIYEQYF.